The 4 T cell receptor beta chains below all came from one sample that was sequenced in a study of blood T cell repertoires in COVID-19. Profiling relied on immunoSEQ multiplex PCR, and the TCRdb table lists in-frame clones only, not all of them. The sample yields tens of thousands of clones, 88% seen once. The sequenced sample was peripheral blood. The receptors come from a man aged 65 to 79 with acute or convalescent COVID-19.

The V and J genes are TRBV7-3 and TRBJ2-3, with D possibly matching TRBD1 (5 bases). The length of the CDR3 is 21 residues. The V end was cut by 1 base, the J end by 0 bases, with 26 bases between. Germline CDR1 SGHTA, CDR2 FQGTGA. The CDR3 reads CASSLRRGLLLASSSTDTQYF. The CDR3 DNA sequence: TGTGCCAGCAGCTTAAGAAGGGGCCTTCTTTTGGCCTCTTCTAGCACAGATACGCAGTATTTT.

This clone has a single count. J is TRBJ1-5 and V is TRBV27; D is unclear. V was pared by 2 bases and J by 4 bases, with 12 bases between. CDR1 is MNHEY and CDR2 is SMNVEV in the germline V gene (reference sequence). There are 15 residues in the CDR3. CDR3: CASSLNEMPNQPQHF. The CDR3 coding sequence is TGTGCCAGCAGTTTAAATGAGATGCCGAATCAGCCCCAGCATTTT.

This clone was counted between two and nine times. This rearrangement joins TRBV28 to TRBJ1-2, with TRBD1 identical over 7 bases. The CDR3 totals 16 residues. The V gene's germline CDR1 is MDHEN and CDR2 SYDVKM. The ends lost 2 bases at V and 1 base at J; junction bases unmatched: 7. The CDR3 sequence is CASSLAGQNNNYGYTF. For the CDR3, the DNA is TGTGCCAGCAGTTTAGCGGGACAGAATAATAACTATGGCTACACCTTC.

The J gene is TRBJ2-4, the V gene TRBV11-2; the D gene is possibly TRBD1 (6 bases). Germline V gene sequence: CDR1 SGHAT, CDR2 FQNNGV. The CDR3 spans 14 residues. V lost 6 bases and J 9 bases, leaving 18 bases between the germline ends. CDR3 region: CASRSVRGRGIQYF. CDR3 coding DNA: TGTGCCAGCAGATCAGTCAGGGGCCGGGGCATTCAGTACTTC.